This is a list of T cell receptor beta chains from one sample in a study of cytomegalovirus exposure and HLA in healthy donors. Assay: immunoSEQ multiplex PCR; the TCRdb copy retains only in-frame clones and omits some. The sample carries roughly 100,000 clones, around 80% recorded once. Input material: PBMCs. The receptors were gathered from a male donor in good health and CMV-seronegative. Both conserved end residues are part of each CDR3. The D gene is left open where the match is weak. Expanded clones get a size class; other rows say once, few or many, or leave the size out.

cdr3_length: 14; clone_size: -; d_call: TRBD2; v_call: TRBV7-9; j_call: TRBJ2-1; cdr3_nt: TGTGCCAGCAGCCCAAGACTAGCGGGAGATGAGCAGTTCTTC; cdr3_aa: CASSPRLAGDEQFF
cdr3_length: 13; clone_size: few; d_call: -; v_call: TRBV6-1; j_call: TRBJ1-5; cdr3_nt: TGTGCCAGCAGCCGAGGGGAGGTGCAGCCCCAGCATTTT; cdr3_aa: CASSRGEVQPQHF
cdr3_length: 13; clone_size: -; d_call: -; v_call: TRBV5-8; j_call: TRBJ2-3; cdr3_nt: TGTGCCAGCAGCTCCGACCTCGGGGGTACGCAGTATTTT; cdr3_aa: CASSSDLGGTQYF
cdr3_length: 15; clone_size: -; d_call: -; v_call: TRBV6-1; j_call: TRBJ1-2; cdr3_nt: TGTGCCGCAACGCCAGACCCCCTAGCTAACTATGGCTACACCTTC; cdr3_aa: CAATPDPLANYGYTF
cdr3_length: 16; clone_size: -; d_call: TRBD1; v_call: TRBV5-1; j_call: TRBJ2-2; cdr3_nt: TGCGCCAGCAGCACCGACAGGGGAGGACCGACCGGGGAGCTGTTTTTT; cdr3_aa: CASSTDRGGPTGELFF
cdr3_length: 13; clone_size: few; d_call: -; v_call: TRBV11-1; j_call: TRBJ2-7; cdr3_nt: TGTGCCAGCAGCTCCGACAGCACCTACGAGCAGTACTTC; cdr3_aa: CASSSDSTYEQYF
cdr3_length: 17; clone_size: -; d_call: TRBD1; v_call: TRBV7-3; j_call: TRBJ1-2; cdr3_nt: TGTGCCAGCAGCCTTCGGCGGGTTGCTACAGGGGGGGATGGCTACACCTTC; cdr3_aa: CASSLRRVATGGDGYTF
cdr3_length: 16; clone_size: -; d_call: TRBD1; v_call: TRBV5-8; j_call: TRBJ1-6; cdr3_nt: TGTGCCAGCAGCCGGACAGGGGGCGGATATAATTCACCCCTCCACTTT; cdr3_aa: CASSRTGGGYNSPLHF
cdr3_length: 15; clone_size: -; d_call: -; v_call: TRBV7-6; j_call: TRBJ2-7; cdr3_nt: TGTGCCAGCAGCTTAGTTCGAGAGGGGGACGACGAGCAGTACTTC; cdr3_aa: CASSLVREGDDEQYF
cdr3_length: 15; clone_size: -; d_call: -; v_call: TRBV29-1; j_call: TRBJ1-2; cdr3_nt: TGCAGCGTTGAAGATCCCCACAGTTTTAACTATGGCTACACCTTC; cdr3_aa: CSVEDPHSFNYGYTF
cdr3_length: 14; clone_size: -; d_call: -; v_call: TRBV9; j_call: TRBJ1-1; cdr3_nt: TGTGCCAGCAGCGTAGAGGCGGTGAACACTGAAGCTTTCTTT; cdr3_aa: CASSVEAVNTEAFF